The 21 T cell receptor beta chains below were found in one sample sequenced in a study of regulatory T cells in long-lasting Graves disease. Described time point: newly diagnosed GD, antithyroid drugs for less than 3 months. The TCR library was made from RNA that had been extracted from PBMCs in TRIzol. Construction of the TCR beta libraries employed iRepertoire HTBI primers in conjunction with Arm-PCR of CDR3 regions. MiXCR, run by TCRdb on the multiplex PCR reads, gives a single entry per CDR3 protein. The sample holds around 250,000 distinct CDR3 sequences, just over 20% seen once. The sequencing used peripheral blood mononuclear cells (PBMCs), collected at new diagnosis, from a patient treated with antithyroid drugs. These receptors all come from a female donor with Graves disease.

This clonotype has ten or more counts. The rearrangement uses TRBV12-3 or TRBV12-4 and TRBJ2-1, with a possible D match to TRBD2 (6 bases). This CDR3 spans 14 amino acids. V lost 3 bases and J 6 bases, leaving 12 bases between the germline ends. CDR3 bases: TGTGCCAGCAGTTTTACCCCCGGGGGCAATGAGCAGTTCTTC. This sequence encodes CASSFTPGGNEQFF.

Many counts were recorded for this clonotype. The chain employs TRBV6-1 and TRBJ2-1; 7 nucleotides match TRBD1. This CDR3 is built from 14 residues. CDR1 is MNHNS and CDR2 is SASEGT in the germline V gene. V shed 8 bases, J shed 6 bases, and the junction held 10 bases outside the gene matches. CDR3 nucleotide sequence: TGTGCCAGCCACCACAGGGGTTTGGGCAATGAGCAGTTCTTC. This gives the protein CASHHRGLGNEQFF.

This clonotype appeared many times. V usage is TRBV5-1 and J usage is TRBJ1-5, with TRBD1 identical over 7 bases. The CDR3 consists of 16 residues. Trimming at V came to 0 bases and at J to 6 bases, leaving 9 bases not matched to a gene. The germline V gene has CDR1 SGHRS and CDR2 YFSETQ. In DNA, the CDR3 is TGCGCCAGCAGCTTGGCTCCGGGCAGGGGGAGTCAGCCCCAGCATTTT. Translation: CASSLAPGRGSQPQHF.

This clonotype was recorded many times. V gene TRBV29-1 combines with J gene TRBJ2-5, with 11 bases identical to TRBD1. The CDR3 loop spans 15 amino acids. Germline loops: CDR1 SQVTM, CDR2 ANQGSEA. The ends lost 2 bases at V and 4 bases at J; junction bases unmatched: 6. Written as DNA, the CDR3 is TGCAGCGTTGAACCCGTGGGACAGGGGGTAGAGACCCAGTACTTC. Its protein is CSVEPVGQGVETQYF.

Ten or more counts support this clonotype. This rearrangement joins TRBV7-2 to TRBJ2-1, with TRBD1 as a possible D gene (7 bases). V was shortened by 1 base and J by 9 bases, with 10 bases between the two germline ends. The CDR3 runs to 13 residues. The germline CDR1 and CDR2 sequences are SGHTA and FQGNSA. The CDR3: CASSLVQGGEQFF. The DNA for the CDR3 is TGTGCCAGCAGCTTAGTTCAGGGGGGTGAGCAGTTCTTC.

This clonotype was picked up many times. The chain recombines TRBV7-9 with TRBJ1-6; TRBD1 might be the D (6 bases). CDR1 is SEHNR and CDR2 is FQNEAQ in the germline V gene (reference sequence). The CDR3 totals 16 residues. V dropped 5 bases and J dropped 9 bases, with 20 bases sitting between them. CDR3 loop: CASSPVRGVRGSPLHF. The CDR3 region has the DNA TGTGCCAGCAGCCCGGTCCGGGGAGTCAGGGGTTCACCCCTCCACTTT.

This chain links TRBV25-1 with TRBJ2-2, with D possibly being TRBD1 or TRBD2 (5 bases each). Germline V gene sequence: CDR1 MGHDK, CDR2 SYGVNS. This CDR3 is 14 amino acids long. V was pared by 6 bases and J by 5 bases, with 13 bases between. CDR3 sequence (DNA): TGTGCCAGCAGACCGAGGGGACGGACCGGGGAGCTGTTTTTT. Translation: CASRPRGRTGELFF. The full variable domain, in which reference TRBV25-1 and TRBJ2-2 provide the parts outside the CDR3, is EADIYQTPRYLVIGTGKKITLECSQTMGHDKMYWYQQDPGMELHLIHYSYGVNSTEKGDLSSESTVSRIRTEHFPLTLESARPSHTSQYLCASRPRGRTGELFFGEGSRLTVL.

This clonotype was seen many times. The rearrangement uses TRBV12-3 or TRBV12-4 and TRBJ2-5; no reliable D call. This CDR3 comprises 15 residues. Between the trimmed V and J ends, which lost 0 bases and 1 base, there was a span of 9 bases. In DNA form, the CDR3 reads TGTGCCAGCAGTTTAGCGCACGGGTCCCAAGAGACCCAGTACTTC. It translates to CASSLAHGSQETQYF.

This clonotype has at least ten counts. This sequence joins TRBV10-3 and TRBJ2-5; no clear D gene. Germline assignment: CDR1 ENHRY and CDR2 SYGVKD. The V gene lost 6 bases and the J gene lost 5 bases, with 13 bases spanning the gap. The CDR3 covers 13 residues. The CDR3 DNA sequence: TGTGCCATCAGCGAGACAAGCGAGGAGACCCAGTACTTC. It codes for CAISETSEETQYF.

This clonotype was detected many times. The chain carries TRBV24-1 and TRBJ2-6, with D perhaps TRBD2 (5 bases). The V end was cut by 6 bases, the J end by 2 bases, with 16 bases between. Per germline, CDR1 KGHDR and CDR2 SFDVKD. The CDR3 contains 17 residues. In DNA, the CDR3 is TGTGCCACCAGTCTCAACAAACCGGGGACTGGGGCCAACGTCCTGACTTTC. Translating gives CATSLNKPGTGANVLTF.

This clonotype has more than one count but fewer than ten. This may stem from a read error, because a much larger clone lies one nucleotide away. A read error is likely, as this CDR3 ends without the conserved phenylalanine or tryptophan. This chain links TRBV27 with TRBJ1-2, with TRBD1 matching 9 bases. In germline, CDR1 is MNHEY, CDR2 SMNVEV (reference sequence). This CDR3 has 14 residues. Trimming removed 4 bases from V and 2 bases from J; junction bases left unmatched: 2. This CDR3 reads CASSSGTGNYGYTL. As DNA, the CDR3 is TGTGCCAGCAGTTCCGGGACAGGGAACTATGGCTACACCCTC.

This clonotype has at least ten counts. The CDR3, as DNA: TGCAGTGCTGGGGGGGTCACAGATACGCAGTATTTT. As protein: CSAGGVTDTQYF. The V call is TRBV20-1, the J call TRBJ2-3, with TRBD2 matching 7 bases. The CDR3 extends over 12 amino acids. With 5 bases clipped from V and 2 bases from J, the junction kept 1 base outside the gene matches. In germline, CDR1 is DFQATT, CDR2 SNEGSKA (reference sequence).

This clonotype was seen only a few times. This chain joins TRBV4-1 and TRBJ1-3, with D tentatively TRBD1 (6 bases). V lost 0 bases and J 2 bases, leaving 11 bases between the germline ends. The CDR3 length is 16 residues. Germline V gene sequence: CDR1 MGHRA, CDR2 YSYEKL. The CDR3 region has the DNA TGCGCCAGCAGCCAAGAAGGGGGGCATACTGGAAACACCATATATTTT. Its protein is CASSQEGGHTGNTIYF.

This clonotype showed up just a few times. The genes are TRBV9 and TRBJ2-4; 7 bases are shared with TRBD2. This CDR3 is 17 amino acids long. V lost 7 bases and J lost 1; bases outside the gene matches: 14. In germline, CDR1 is SGDLS, CDR2 YYNGEE. The CDR3 reads CASGSPRGEGAKNIQYF. Here the CDR3 DNA reads TGTGCCAGCGGATCCCCCCGCGGGGAGGGGGCCAAAAACATTCAGTACTTC.

This chain connects TRBV15 to TRBJ2-2, with unresolved D. The V end was cut by 5 bases, the J end by 3 bases, with 10 bases between. The CDR3 loop spans 14 amino acids. CDR1 is LNHNV and CDR2 is YYDKDF in the germline V gene (reference sequence). Here the CDR3 reads CATSPPLDTGELFF. CDR3 in DNA: TGTGCCACCAGCCCTCCGTTGGACACCGGGGAGCTGTTTTTT.

This chain links TRBV19 with TRBJ1-1; D is perhaps TRBD1 (5 bases). This CDR3 region has 15 residues. V lost 2 bases to trimming and J lost 1 base, with 11 bases between them. CDR1 LNHDA and CDR2 SQIVND come from the germline V gene (reference sequence). In DNA, the CDR3 is TGTGCCAGTAGTATACAGGGAGAGAGGAACACTGAAGCTTTCTTT. Protein product: CASSIQGERNTEAFF.

This clonotype was found many times. The chain is built from TRBV10-3 and TRBJ2-6; D might be TRBD1 (5 bases). Per germline, CDR1 ENHRY and CDR2 SYGVKD. This CDR3 region has 16 residues. V lost 7 bases and J lost 1, with 14 bases in between. The CDR3 DNA reads TGTGCCATCACTGGCGACAGCCTTTCTGGGGCCAACGTCCTGACTTTC. This gives the protein CAITGDSLSGANVLTF.

In its sample, this clonotype was seen many times. CDR3 DNA: TGTGCCAGCAGCCAGGGGTTATCGACAGGGGAAAAACTGTTTTTT. Encoded protein: CASSQGLSTGEKLFF. This sequence joins TRBV14 and TRBJ1-4, with 7 bases matching TRBD1. The ends lost 3 bases at V and 8 bases at J; junction bases unmatched: 9. CDR1 and CDR2 (germline): SGHDN, FVKESK. The CDR3 sequence is 15 residues long.

This clonotype was detected ten times or more. This chain connects TRBV7-2 to TRBJ1-1, with D uncertain. Germline V gene data show CDR1 as SGHTA and CDR2 as FQGNSA. This CDR3 comprises 13 residues. V was trimmed by 5 bases and J by 3 bases, leaving 10 bases between them. For the CDR3, the DNA is TGTGCCAGCAGCCCAGCAGTATACACTGAAGCTTTCTTT. This sequence encodes CASSPAVYTEAFF. The variable domain in full, with the rest retrieved from reference TRBV7-2 and TRBJ1-1, is GAGVSQSPSNKVTEKGKDVELRCDPISGHTALYWYRQSLGQGLEFLIYFQGNSAPDKSGLPSDRFSAERTGGSVSTLTIQRTQQEDSAVYLCASSPAVYTEAFFGQGTRLTVV.

This clonotype was picked up many times. This CDR3 reads CASNWGGAKSNQPQHF. CDR3 nucleotide sequence: TGTGCCTCCAATTGGGGGGGGGCAAAGAGCAATCAGCCCCAGCATTTT. This rearrangement joins TRBV7-8 to TRBJ1-5, with D perhaps TRBD1 (6 bases). Trimming left V 11 bases short and J 1 base short, with 21 bases between. The CDR3 consists of 16 residues. Germline V lookup: CDR1 SGHVS, CDR2 FQNEAQ.

V usage is TRBV20-1 and J usage is TRBJ2-7; 10 bases are shared with TRBD2. The germline CDR1 and CDR2 sequences are DFQATT and SNEGSKA (reference sequence). There are 14 residues in the CDR3. The V segment lost 3 bases and the J segment 6 bases; nucleotides outside the gene matches: 8. The CDR3 DNA follows: TGCAGTGCTAGTACCGGGACTAGCGATGCCGAGCAGTACTTC. Amino acid sequence: CSASTGTSDAEQYF.